This T cell receptor beta chain was identified during a study of blood T cells in healthy people across ages. Donors were healthy Caucasian individuals from Russia aged about 6 to 90. A second about 7 to 12 cycle PCR used barcoded and J-beta primers. Carrying 12 random nucleotides, a template-switch adaptor labeled each individual cDNA molecule. A single record per CDR3 protein comes from TCRdb applying MiXCR to the 5' RACE reads. There are nearly 1 million distinct CDR3 sequences in the sample; around 54% occur only once, and about a fifth lies in the top ten. V was clipped by 2 bases and J by 4 bases; unmatched bases: 8. This CDR3 contains 15 residues.

The sample consisted of blood. This sequence was found in a woman aged 60-75 years in good health. The J gene is TRBJ2-7, the V gene TRBV12-3 or TRBV12-4; TRBD2 matches at 7 bases. CDR3 sequence reads: CASSLFELATYEQYF. CDR3 sequence (DNA): TGTGCCAGCAGTTTATTTGAACTAGCGACTTACGAGCAGTACTTC.